The 5 T cell receptor beta chains given below trace back to one sample, sequenced in a study of beta chain features in type 1 diabetes. Expressed TCRB transcripts got sequenced, as all isolated RNA was reverse transcribed. The data were produced by immunoSEQ multiplex PCR, yet TCRdb's version contains in-frame clones alone and is incomplete. The sample has a few hundred thousand clones, approximately 16% seen once. Study-level results: When Type 1 diabetes patients were examined, their TCRB CDR3s proved moderately but significantly shorter in all four CD4+ subsets.

Their specific antigens are unknown. Sequenced input: naive CD4+ T cells from blood. These receptors were taken from a man younger than 40 with type 1 diabetes.

The chain couples TRBV7-9 to TRBJ2-3; D remains unclear. Trimming took 2 bases from V and 6 from J, leaving 6 bases between them. The CDR3 loop spans 12 amino acids. The germline V gene has CDR1 SEHNR and CDR2 FQNEAQ (reference sequence). CDR3 sequence: CASSLYKDTQYF. DNA of the CDR3: TGTGCCAGCAGCTTATACAAGGATACGCAGTATTTT.

The chain has TRBV29-1 and TRBJ2-7; possibly TRBD2 for D (5 bases). The length of the CDR3 is 13 residues. Germline V lookup: CDR1 SQVTM, CDR2 ANQGSEA. Trimming cost V 5 bases and J 2 bases, with 13 bases left between them. CDR3 in amino acids: CSVTKRGTYEQYF. The CDR3 nucleotides read TGCAGCGTTACCAAGCGAGGGACCTACGAGCAGTACTTC.

The sample holds a few counts of this clone. The chain couples TRBV7-2 to TRBJ1-2; D remains ambiguous. With 5 bases removed from V and 7 bases from J, the gap between germline ends came to 8 bases. Looked up from germline, CDR1 is SGHTA and CDR2 is FQGNSA. This CDR3 is built from 11 residues. The CDR3 loop is CASSLQFGYTF. CDR3 coding DNA: TGTGCCAGCAGCCTGCAGTTTGGCTACACCTTC. Drawing the rest from reference TRBV7-2 and TRBJ1-2, the complete variable domain is GAGVSQSPSNKVTEKGKDVELRCDPISGHTALYWYRQSLGQGLEFLIYFQGNSAPDKSGLPSDRFSAERTGGSVSTLTIQRTQQEDSAVYLCASSLQFGYTFGSGTRLTVV.

This clone was counted only a few times. This chain uses TRBV21-1 with TRBJ2-7; the table's D call, TRBD1, was not checked against the DNA. TRBV21-1 is noted as a pseudogene. The CDR3 extends over 16 amino acids. The CDR3 DNA is TGTGCCAGCAGCAAAGGAGCGGACAGGGGGAGAGACGAGCAGTACTTC. Translation gives CASSKGADRGRDEQYF.

The J gene is TRBJ2-5, the V gene TRBV6-1, with TRBD2 identical over 8 bases. The CDR3 length is 14 residues. Germline CDR1 is MNHNS and CDR2 is SASEGT. V was clipped by 4 bases and J by 5 bases; unmatched bases: 6. As DNA, the CDR3 is TGTGCCAGCAGTGTAACCGGGAGGGGGGAGACCCAGTACTTC. Protein: CASSVTGRGETQYF.